The T cell receptor beta chain described here comes from a study of T cell responses to AZD1222 COVID-19 vaccine. Findings and caveats of the study: Baseline seropositivity occurred in only 5 to 7 AZD1222 recipients. Two AZD1222 administrations were followed by greater Spike-specific TCR breadth and depth. Repertoires were collected only later (after the peak T cell response had occurred). Possibly, clonal diversity was underestimated; donors were largely white British and included more females.

CDR3 length: 18 amino acids. Trimming took 0 bases from V and 0 from J, leaving 19 bases between them. Germline V gene sequence: CDR1 SGHNT, CDR2 YYREEE (reference sequence). Concerning this clone: The antigen is unknown.

Method: immunoSEQ multiplex PCR; TCRdb's copy keeps in-frame clones and lacks some. Found here are 120,000 or so clones, approximately 92% of them singletons; the top ten hold 0.9% to 1.2%. The sample in question was peripheral blood, obtained on day 0 of AZD1222 vaccination. The chain is built from TRBV5-4 and TRBJ2-7; D is ambiguous. The TCR comes from an adult in good health. The CDR3 DNA reads TGTGCCAGCAGCTTGGTCTCTTCGAACTTCGGTAGCTCCTACGAGCAGTACTTC. Translating it yields CASSLVSSNFGSSYEQYF.